The sequence of this T cell receptor (beta chain) was determined in a study of CD8 T cells in ankylosing spondylitis. Study conclusions and caveats: Reported data indicate significant enrichment of disease-linked clones within matched ankylosing spondylitis synovial fluid. Before this, some motif variants had been reported in reactive arthritis synovial fluid and blood. Roughly 8 highly homologous variants formed a TCR beta motif that appeared characteristic of ankylosing spondylitis blood. The authors found the disease-linked clones to be CD8+ and relatively rare in peripheral blood.

Germline CDR1 MNHEY, CDR2 SMNVEV (reference sequence). V shed 7 bases, J shed 5 bases, and the junction held 8 bases outside the gene matches. This CDR3 region has 14 residues. Quantitative 5'-RACE with molecular barcodes produced the TCR beta libraries. TCRdb ran MiXCR on the 5' RACE reads and lists one entry per CDR3 protein. Of around 540,000 distinct CDR3 sequences listed, about an eighth were seen once; the top ten hold about 6.5%. This clonotype appeared a few times. The target antigen is unknown. This chain links TRBV27 with TRBJ2-7, with 10 bases aligning to TRBD2. The source material was blood, either unsorted or a sorted T cell fraction (not recorded which). The sequence came from a male donor with ankylosing spondylitis. CDR3 region: CASTPGLAFNEQYF. The CDR3 DNA sequence: TGTGCCAGCACCCCGGGACTAGCGTTTAACGAGCAGTACTTC.